The entry below describes one T cell receptor beta chain. This clone was seen only a few times. There is no known antigen for this receptor. Per-base qualities were not stored, and no clone one base away is much larger. The intended sense of this specimen's treatment or condition label: suppressive antiretroviral therapy. A pool of overlapping HIV-1 Gag 15-mer peptides was used at 1 ug per peptide per mL for cell stimulation. Nonresponding CD40L-negative CD69-negative CD45RO-high memory CD4+ T cells were sorted as memory populations depleted of antigen-responding cells. HIV-1-infected adults in whom suppressive ART had been started during chronic infection were enrolled as participants. Plasma HIV-1 RNA had been undetectable (below 50 copies/mL) in participants for at least 4 years. To be included, participants needed a CD4+ T cell count above 400 cells/uL and a positive CMV serology. Before stimulation, PBMCs were isolated using density centrifugation and depleted of CD8+ T cells. Stimulation of CD8-depleted PBMCs was carried out for approximately 18 hours with anti-CD28/CD49d costimulation, CD40-blocking antibody and enfuvirtide, to prevent new infections. Sorting was done on either a Beckman Coulter MoFlo Legacy or an XDP sorter, and propidium iodide was used to exclude dead cells. For samples with more than one million cells, genomic DNA was extracted with the QIAamp DNA Mini Kit, and for all other samples the Quick-DNA Microprep Kit was used.

The entry originates in a study of persistence of HIV-infected CD4 T cells (TCRdb year 2020). Context from the whole study: CMV- and HIV-1 Gag-responding CD4+ T cells were isolated from ART-treated individuals so that antigen-driven clonal expansion of HIV-1-infected cells could be examined. Participants had been on suppressive ART for a median of 8 years. Peripheral blood samples of up to about 200 mL were collected at multiple time points, except for a couple of participants, who underwent leukapheresis at a single time point. The clonality of all cells in each sorted population was measured by TCRbeta sequencing, and the clonality of infected cells was measured by proviral sequencing. In the cross-participant TCR cluster analysis, roughly 8 participants were included for CMV and roughly seven participants were included for Gag. Broad study findings and their caveats: Degenerate expanded CDR3beta sequences were enriched in antigen-responding cells, suggesting convergent selection of CD4+ responses to CMV and Gag. Within the same sorted populations, how oligoclonal the TCRs were correlated with how oligoclonal the proviruses were. TCRbeta richness in CMV- and Gag-responding cells was significantly lower than in anti-CD3/anti-CD28-responding cells; CMV-responding cells had higher oligoclonality than CD3/CD28-stimulated and Gag-responding cells. Only a small number of individuals took part in the study, and only a limited range of antigens was tested. Restriction of bulk TCR analyses to the rare CMV-responding cells that actually carried HIV-1 proviruses was not possible.

TCRbeta repertoires were sequenced from genomic DNA with the immunoSEQ hsTCRB assay version 4 in survey mode. For TCRbeta sequencing, genomic DNA was diluted to around 9.7 ng/uL, with up to 1 ug used per sample. Under the source paper's analysis protocol: Analysis of the TCRbeta data was done in ImmunoSeq Analyzer 3.0, and diversity was computed on productive nucleotide rearrangements. Using the Immunarch R package, lower-bound TCR diversity was estimated with the improved Chao index and clonality was estimated with the Gini coefficient. Different nucleotide rearrangements encoding the same CDR3beta amino acid sequence were counted as distinct clonotypes. Differential abundance analysis found TCRbeta sequences that were significantly enriched in antigen-responding cells compared with anti-CD3/anti-CD28-activated cells. GLIPH2 grouped TCRs by predicted peptide-MHC specificity, both within each participant and across combined participant data sets. Here the immuneACCESS table is served through TCRdb, limited to in-frame sequences with V and J called. Missing clones are a known gap in these copies; in checked studies unresolved V genes cover under half, and the rest lacks a known reason. V and J calls and clone size come straight from that table; D and trimming were deduced from the DNA. This sample holds some 58,000 clones; 65% to 80% were observed only once. The ten biggest clones cover about 1.5% of the sample.

The sequence was collected from an adult man with HIV who was CMV-seropositive. The source material was CD4+ T cells sorted from PBMCs after roughly 18-hour stimulation, sampled from a patient who received antiretroviral therapy. The cell subset or site label, read with the paper, signifies: CD40L-CD69- CD45RO-high memory CD4 T cells not responding to Gag peptides.

Here is the DNA: TGTGCCAGCAGTCCTCAGAGGGGACAGGGGGTTGGAAACACCATATATTTT. Its amino acids are CASSPQRGQGVGNTIYF. In this chain, TRBV6-6 is recombined with TRBJ1-3, and 11 bases in between align with TRBD1. The CDR3 contains 17 residues, cysteine and phenylalanine counted. The only DNA kept is the CDR3, 51 bases in frame from the first base. Compared with germline, V lacks 5 bases and J lacks 3 bases; bases without a gene match: 9. CDR1 and CDR2, per the germline V gene (reference sequence), are MNHNY and SVGAGI.